The entry below gives a single T cell receptor beta chain sequence along with its context. What it recognizes is unknown. The data stem from a study of cytomegalovirus exposure and HLA in healthy donors. In the study overall: Both the roughly 120 validation repertoires and the 666 first-cohort repertoires used the same platform, as reported by a later analysis. Study outcomes and limitations: A few CMV-associated chains proved CMV antigen-specific in vitro. It was found in a later analysis that first-cohort TCR clusters tended to co-occur in the 95 to 150 validation repertoires. It was reportedly the case that the classifier diagnosed cytomegalovirus status with high specificity and sensitivity.

The method was immunoSEQ multiplex PCR; TCRdb's version includes in-frame clones alone and lacks a portion of them. This sample carries about 130,000 clones, 85% to 90% of them seen once, and the ten largest clones take approximately 1.1%. CDR1 SGDLS and CDR2 YYNGEE come from the germline V gene. V was pared by 9 bases and J by 4 bases, with 10 bases of the junction left unmatched. The CDR3 runs 14 residues. Sequencing was carried out using PBMCs. The sequence was obtained from a woman aged 18-29 years in good health and CMV-seronegative. This sequence joins TRBV9 and TRBJ2-3, with 8 bases fitting TRBD2. CDR3 coding DNA: TGTGCCACCTCAGCGGGAGTCATGGCAGATACGCAGTATTTT. This sequence encodes CATSAGVMADTQYF.